These T cell receptor beta chains were read from a single sample in a study of regulatory T cells in long-lasting Graves disease. Via MiXCR, TCRdb re-called the multiplex PCR reads, giving one row per CDR3 protein. The table records 350,000 to 500,000 distinct CDR3 sequences, 12% to 15% of them present only once. The same data also contributed to another study, on T cells in Graves' hyperthyroidism and ophthalmopathy.

The material was peripheral blood mononuclear cells (PBMCs), obtained at new diagnosis, from a patient treated with antithyroid drugs. These receptors originate from a woman aged 45 to 65 with Graves disease. Both conserved end residues are trimmed from each CDR3. The order of the fields is clone size, V gene, D gene, CDR3 protein. The D gene is left open where the match is weak. Only part of the rows carry a size: once, few, many, or a class if the clone is expanded.

abundance: many
v_gene: TRBV10-2
d_gene: TRBD2
CDR3aa: ARGTSGRMSGSYNEQF

abundance: NA
v_gene: TRBV5-6
d_gene: NA
CDR3aa: ASSLAGWEATYEQY

abundance: many
v_gene: TRBV24-1
d_gene: TRBD1
CDR3aa: ATSEPGTGGNEQF

abundance: many
v_gene: TRBV29-1
d_gene: NA
CDR3aa: SVSSGEGEQY

abundance: many
v_gene: TRBV11-2
d_gene: TRBD2
CDR3aa: ASSSLAGVSNEQF

abundance: few
v_gene: TRBV30
d_gene: TRBD1
CDR3aa: AWSQPGGLSQPQH

abundance: many
v_gene: TRBV28
d_gene: TRBD2
CDR3aa: ASSTRTSGRSVGETQY

abundance: many
v_gene: TRBV7-9
d_gene: TRBD1
CDR3aa: ASSLVGTVTYNEQF

abundance: few
v_gene: TRBV10-3
d_gene: TRBD2
CDR3aa: ATEREGTTDTQY

abundance: many
v_gene: TRBV12-3/TRBV12-4
d_gene: NA
CDR3aa: ASSLNTGTQY

abundance: many
v_gene: TRBV5-1
d_gene: TRBD1
CDR3aa: ASSLPYGQGNNEQF

abundance: many
v_gene: TRBV6-2/TRBV6-3
d_gene: NA
CDR3aa: ASSSEREDTGELF

abundance: NA
v_gene: TRBV10-3
d_gene: NA
CDR3aa: AISARGLAEAF

abundance: few
v_gene: TRBV5-1
d_gene: NA
CDR3aa: ASSLGGTDNEQF

abundance: many
v_gene: TRBV24-1
d_gene: TRBD1
CDR3aa: ATSGDRGIQPQH

abundance: NA
v_gene: TRBV7-9
d_gene: NA
CDR3aa: ASSLGQAHREQY

abundance: many
v_gene: TRBV6-5
d_gene: NA
CDR3aa: ASSYGRTGGQETQY

abundance: NA
v_gene: TRBV28
d_gene: TRBD1
CDR3aa: ASTPGDRVHEQY

abundance: many
v_gene: TRBV28
d_gene: NA
CDR3aa: ASSLGHIIPEAF

abundance: many
v_gene: TRBV5-1
d_gene: TRBD2
CDR3aa: ASSLDGTRQETQY

abundance: few
v_gene: TRBV7-9
d_gene: TRBD1
CDR3aa: ASSSGQPGGTEAF

abundance: NA
v_gene: TRBV5-1
d_gene: TRBD1
CDR3aa: ASSLLTGTGVRETQY

abundance: few
v_gene: TRBV25-1
d_gene: NA
CDR3aa: ASSELTQAEQF

abundance: NA
v_gene: TRBV6-2/TRBV6-3
d_gene: NA
CDR3aa: ASSSYRAEAQETQY

abundance: many
v_gene: TRBV27
d_gene: NA
CDR3aa: ASSFRDGYNEQF

abundance: NA
v_gene: TRBV30
d_gene: NA
CDR3aa: AWILEGSLYGYT

abundance: many
v_gene: TRBV7-2
d_gene: NA
CDR3aa: ASSLFEAGSSYEQY

abundance: many
v_gene: TRBV29-1
d_gene: NA
CDR3aa: SVEDGLVTFSDTQY

abundance: many
v_gene: TRBV4-1
d_gene: NA
CDR3aa: ASSQLRGETQY

abundance: NA
v_gene: TRBV30
d_gene: NA
CDR3aa: AWTGRCSYEQY

abundance: NA
v_gene: TRBV4-1
d_gene: TRBD2
CDR3aa: ASSRATSGTIYEQY

abundance: many
v_gene: TRBV12-3/TRBV12-4
d_gene: NA
CDR3aa: ASSLAHTGNYEQY

abundance: many
v_gene: TRBV7-8
d_gene: TRBD2
CDR3aa: ASRPPSGSSHNEQF

abundance: many
v_gene: TRBV3-1
d_gene: NA
CDR3aa: ASSQEGQGGNIQY

abundance: many
v_gene: TRBV3-1
d_gene: TRBD2
CDR3aa: ASSQDGTLAATYTDTQY

abundance: many
v_gene: TRBV5-1
d_gene: TRBD2
CDR3aa: ASSLPSGWKVHEQF

abundance: few
v_gene: TRBV5-1
d_gene: TRBD2
CDR3aa: ASSLLTSGLNNEQF

abundance: few
v_gene: TRBV6-2/TRBV6-3
d_gene: TRBD1
CDR3aa: ASSKGTGGSYERY

abundance: few
v_gene: TRBV7-9
d_gene: TRBD2
CDR3aa: ASSPSGLAGGGNNEQF

abundance: NA
v_gene: TRBV9
d_gene: NA
CDR3aa: ASSVGQGPSYEQY

abundance: NA
v_gene: TRBV4-2
d_gene: NA
CDR3aa: ASSQERGAGYGYT

abundance: many
v_gene: TRBV3-1
d_gene: TRBD1
CDR3aa: ASSSTLGQGYYEQY

abundance: once
v_gene: TRBV20-1
d_gene: NA
CDR3aa: SAREQGNQPQH

abundance: many
v_gene: TRBV6-1
d_gene: TRBD1
CDR3aa: ASSGWDRVTEAF

abundance: many
v_gene: TRBV27
d_gene: NA
CDR3aa: ASSLQGGWTYEQY

abundance: many
v_gene: TRBV12-3/TRBV12-4
d_gene: TRBD1
CDR3aa: ASSSPGTGGGNQPQH

abundance: many
v_gene: TRBV28
d_gene: NA
CDR3aa: ASSTDSFNQPQH

abundance: few
v_gene: TRBV5-4
d_gene: NA
CDR3aa: ASRSSWSTDTQY

abundance: many
v_gene: TRBV6-1
d_gene: TRBD2
CDR3aa: ASSEWPSGLKETQY

abundance: many
v_gene: TRBV30
d_gene: NA
CDR3aa: AWTTSTNEKLF

abundance: NA
v_gene: TRBV16
d_gene: TRBD1
CDR3aa: ASSHRQGAKVLH

abundance: NA
v_gene: TRBV20-1
d_gene: TRBD2
CDR3aa: SARLAGGRYQETQY

abundance: many
v_gene: TRBV5-1
d_gene: TRBD2
CDR3aa: ASSLEVAGLSYNEQF

abundance: few
v_gene: TRBV7-9
d_gene: NA
CDR3aa: ASSLPGADYEQY

abundance: many
v_gene: TRBV24-1
d_gene: TRBD1
CDR3aa: ATRGGAGDTQY

abundance: few
v_gene: TRBV9
d_gene: NA
CDR3aa: ASSVGTGNNEQF

abundance: many
v_gene: TRBV28
d_gene: NA
CDR3aa: ASSLHQPQH

abundance: few
v_gene: TRBV4-2
d_gene: TRBD2
CDR3aa: ASSQDDPGGTIQY

abundance: many
v_gene: TRBV2
d_gene: NA
CDR3aa: ASFPGTDSYNEQF

abundance: NA
v_gene: TRBV4-1
d_gene: NA
CDR3aa: ASSQVTLLGSTYEQY